This TCR beta chain was identified during a study of identical twins. In the case of this clonotype: The antigen is undetermined. A much larger clone lies one base from this, so it may be a read error.

Points from the study as a whole: One should note that invariant MAIT and iNKT cells could partly confound zero-insertion analyses.

The germline gives CDR1 SGHAT, CDR2 FQNNGV. This CDR3 has 12 amino acids. The trim removed 3 bases at V and 6 bases at J, leaving 1 base unmatched. Via MiXCR, TCRdb re-called the 5' RACE reads, giving one row per CDR3 protein. The data show fewer than 900,000 distinct CDR3 sequences, roughly 18% seen once. These data also formed part of another study, on T cells expressing NK-cell markers. From that second work: Beta-chain profiling covered CD3+CD56+NKG2C+, CD3+CD56+NKG2C- and CD3+CD56-NKG2C+ sorted subsets.

This clonotype was sampled from a woman aged 18 to 35 in good health. The specimen sequenced was PBMCs. This chain links TRBV11-2 with TRBJ2-7, with 8 bases matching TRBD1. CDR3 protein: CASSLTGVEQYF. The CDR3 DNA reads TGTGCCAGCAGCTTGACAGGGGTCGAGCAGTACTTC. Supplemented by reference TRBV11-2 and TRBJ2-7, the full variable domain reads EAGVAQSPRYKIIEKRQSVAFWCNPISGHATLYWYQQILGQGPKLLIQFQNNGVVDDSQLPKDRFSAERLKGVDSTLKIQPAKLEDSAVYLCASSLTGVEQYFGPGTRLTVT.